Following are 8 T cell receptor beta chains from one sample sequenced in a study of cytomegalovirus exposure and HLA in healthy donors. Amplification used 60 Vbeta primers and 13 Jbeta primers. Clones were sequenced by immunoSEQ multiplex PCR, and TCRdb holds only the in-frame ones, with some missing. The data show approximately 160,000 clones, roughly 79% seen once. Sequenced: PBMCs. The receptors derive from a woman aged 40 to 55 in good health and CMV-seropositive.

J is TRBJ1-2 and V is TRBV4-1, with 9 bases matching TRBD1. Germline V gene lookup returns CDR1 MGHRA and CDR2 YSYEKL. The CDR3 has 15 residues. V lost 5 bases, J lost 2 bases, and 6 bases stayed unmatched. The CDR3 loop is CASSATGGANYGYTF. CDR3 bases: TGCGCCAGCAGCGCCACAGGGGGCGCAAACTATGGCTACACCTTC.

This rearrangement joins TRBV4-1 to TRBJ2-5; TRBD2 aligns across 10 bases. Germline CDR1 reads MGHRA; CDR2 reads YSYEKL. V was pared by 0 bases and J by 3 bases, with 7 bases of the junction left unmatched. This CDR3 comprises 17 residues. DNA of the CDR3: TGCGCCAGCAGCCAAGATCTCCAGCGGGGGGGGAAAGAGACCCAGTACTTC. Amino acids: CASSQDLQRGGKETQYF.

This sequence joins TRBV9 and TRBJ2-1; 10 bases match TRBD2. The V gene's germline CDR1 is SGDLS and CDR2 YYNGEE. V was clipped by 2 bases and J by 7 bases; unmatched bases: 6. The CDR3 contains 15 residues. Here the CDR3 reads CASSVERGGLNEQFF. The CDR3 coding sequence is TGTGCCAGCAGCGTCGAGCGGGGGGGCCTTAATGAGCAGTTCTTC.

The genes are TRBV5-1 and TRBJ2-5, with a possible D match to TRBD2 (6 bases). CDR3 size: 13 residues. Germline CDR1 is SGHRS and CDR2 is YFSETQ. V lost 2 bases and J 2 bases, leaving 7 bases between the germline ends. The CDR3 protein is CASSFRGQETQYF. CDR3 coding DNA: TGCGCCAGCAGCTTTCGGGGGCAAGAGACCCAGTACTTC.

The chain is built from TRBV7-8 and TRBJ2-1, with 12 bases identical to TRBD2. The CDR3 is made up of 18 amino acids. J was trimmed by 0 bases and V by 3 bases; bases with no gene match: 6. Germline V lookup: CDR1 SGHVS, CDR2 FQNEAQ. The CDR3 spells CASSFRLAGGISYNEQFF. The DNA of the CDR3 is TGTGCCAGCAGCTTTCGGCTAGCGGGGGGGATCTCCTACAATGAGCAGTTCTTC.

The V call is TRBV2, the J call TRBJ2-7; TRBD2 matches at 12 bases. J was trimmed by 7 bases and V by 5 bases; bases with no gene match: 6. This CDR3 spans 14 amino acids. The germline gives CDR1 SNHLY, CDR2 FYNNEI. CDR3 loop: CASSPKTSGGEQYF. CDR3 DNA: TGTGCCAGCAGTCCAAAGACTAGCGGGGGAGAGCAGTACTTC.

V and J are TRBV6-1 and TRBJ2-7; 9 bases map to TRBD1. After removal of 4 bases from V and 0 bases from J, the junction contained 7 bases not matched to a gene. There are 16 residues in the CDR3. Germline CDR1 MNHNS, CDR2 SASEGT. CDR3 nucleotides: TGTGCCAGCAGTGGGGGCCGGGACAGGGCCTCCTACGAGCAGTACTTC. It is translated as CASSGGRDRASYEQYF.

The rearrangement links TRBV29-1 to TRBJ1-3; D might be TRBD1 (5 bases). The CDR3 length is 13 residues. Germline assignment: CDR1 SQVTM and CDR2 ANQGSEA. V lost 4 bases to trimming and J lost 4 bases, with 11 bases between them. CDR3 amino acids: CSVAQDRGNTIYF. Written as DNA, the CDR3 is TGCAGCGTTGCACAGGATCGAGGAAACACCATATATTTT.